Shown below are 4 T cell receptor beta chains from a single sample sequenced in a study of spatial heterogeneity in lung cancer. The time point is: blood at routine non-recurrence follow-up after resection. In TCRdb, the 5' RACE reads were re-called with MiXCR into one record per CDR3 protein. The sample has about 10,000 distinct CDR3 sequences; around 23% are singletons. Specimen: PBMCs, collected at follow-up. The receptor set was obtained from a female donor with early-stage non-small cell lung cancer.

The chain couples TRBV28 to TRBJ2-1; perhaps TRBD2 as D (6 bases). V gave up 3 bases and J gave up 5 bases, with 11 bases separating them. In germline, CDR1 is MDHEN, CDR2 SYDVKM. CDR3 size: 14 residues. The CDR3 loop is CASSFLAPHNEQFF. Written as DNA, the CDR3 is TGTGCCAGCAGTTTCCTAGCGCCACACAATGAGCAGTTCTTC.

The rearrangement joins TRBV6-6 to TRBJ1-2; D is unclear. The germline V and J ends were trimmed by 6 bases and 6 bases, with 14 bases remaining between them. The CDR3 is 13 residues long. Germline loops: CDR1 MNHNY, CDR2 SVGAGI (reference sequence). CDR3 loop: CASRDMSQHGYTF. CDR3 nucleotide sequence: TGTGCCAGCAGAGACATGTCTCAGCATGGCTACACCTTC.

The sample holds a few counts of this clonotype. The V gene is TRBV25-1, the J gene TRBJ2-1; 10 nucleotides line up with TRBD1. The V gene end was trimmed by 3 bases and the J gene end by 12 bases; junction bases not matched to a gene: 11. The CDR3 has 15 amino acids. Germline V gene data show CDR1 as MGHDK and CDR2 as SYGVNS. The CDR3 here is CASSEWGQGSKGQFF. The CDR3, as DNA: TGTGCCAGCAGTGAGTGGGGACAGGGGTCTAAGGGGCAGTTCTTC.

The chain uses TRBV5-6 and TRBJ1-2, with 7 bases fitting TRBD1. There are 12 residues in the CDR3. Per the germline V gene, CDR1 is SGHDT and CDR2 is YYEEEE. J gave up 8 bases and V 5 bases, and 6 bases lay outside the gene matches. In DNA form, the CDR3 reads TGTGCCAGCAGTCGTACAGGGGTAGGCTACACCTTC. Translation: CASSRTGVGYTF.